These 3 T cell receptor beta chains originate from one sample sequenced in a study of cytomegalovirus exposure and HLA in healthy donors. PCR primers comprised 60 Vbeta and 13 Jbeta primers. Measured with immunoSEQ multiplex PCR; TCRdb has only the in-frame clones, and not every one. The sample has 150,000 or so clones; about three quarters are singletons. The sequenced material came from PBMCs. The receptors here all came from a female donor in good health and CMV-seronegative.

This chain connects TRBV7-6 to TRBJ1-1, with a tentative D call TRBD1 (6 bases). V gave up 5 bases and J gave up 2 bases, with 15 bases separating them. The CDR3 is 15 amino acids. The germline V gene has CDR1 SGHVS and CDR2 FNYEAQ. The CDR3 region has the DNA TGTGCCAGCAGCCTAAACAGGGACCCTAACACTGAAGCTTTCTTT. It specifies CASSLNRDPNTEAFF.

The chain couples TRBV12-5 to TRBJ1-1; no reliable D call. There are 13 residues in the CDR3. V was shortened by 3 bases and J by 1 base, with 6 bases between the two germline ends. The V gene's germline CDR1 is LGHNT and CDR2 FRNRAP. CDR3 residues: CASGLSGNTEAFF. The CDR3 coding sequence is TGTGCTAGTGGTTTATCGGGGAACACTGAAGCTTTCTTT.

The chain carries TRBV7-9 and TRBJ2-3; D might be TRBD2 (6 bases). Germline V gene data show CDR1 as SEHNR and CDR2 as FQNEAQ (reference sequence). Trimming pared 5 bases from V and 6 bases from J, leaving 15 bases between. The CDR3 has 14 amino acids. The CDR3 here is CASSLWEVRDTQYF. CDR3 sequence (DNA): TGTGCCAGCAGCCTGTGGGAGGTACGGGATACGCAGTATTTT.